The rows below give T cell receptor beta chains drawn from one sample of a study of blood T cell repertoires in COVID-19. Method: immunoSEQ multiplex PCR; TCRdb's copy keeps in-frame clones and lacks some. The sample yields around 110,000 clones, 84% seen once. The sample consisted of peripheral blood. These receptors originate from a human donor in a cohort sampled during active COVID-19. CDR3s include the opening cysteine and the closing phenylalanine or tryptophan. A D gene is named only where the DNA matches it firmly.

TRBJ1-2,TRBD1,TRBV24-1,TGTGCCACCAGTGGCCACTCAGGGGGCTCGGATGGCTACACCTTC,CATSGHSGGSDGYTF
TRBJ2-7,-,TRBV28,TGTGCCAGCAGTTTATGGGAGGGTGACGAGCAGTACTTC,CASSLWEGDEQYF
TRBJ2-1,-,TRBV19,TGTGCCAGTAGTATGGGGCAGAGAAAATACAATGAGCAGTTCTTC,CASSMGQRKYNEQFF
TRBJ1-1,TRBD1,TRBV27,TGTGCCAGCAAAAGGACAGGGGAGAACACTGAAGCTTTCTTT,CASKRTGENTEAFF
TRBJ1-1,-,TRBV5-1,TGCGCCAGCAGCCAAACAGGGTTTAGTATGGACACTGAAGCTTTCTTT,CASSQTGFSMDTEAFF
TRBJ1-3,-,TRBV6-5,TGTGCCAGCAGTTCCGGGACATATAGCTCTGGAAACACCATATATTTT,CASSSGTYSSGNTIYF
TRBJ1-4,-,TRBV28,TGTGCCAGCAGTTCCCCCTTGGGGCAGGGAAATGAAAAACTGTTTTTT,CASSSPLGQGNEKLFF
TRBJ2-7,-,TRBV10-1,TGCGCCAGCAGCACGAAGCTGCGGCAGTACTTC,CASSTKLRQYF
TRBJ1-1,-,TRBV5-1,TGCGCCAGCAGCAACAGGGCCGAGGGCACTGAAGCTTTCTTT,CASSNRAEGTEAFF
TRBJ1-2,TRBD1,TRBV27,TGTGCCAGCAGTGGGACAGGGGACCATGGCTACACCTTC,CASSGTGDHGYTF
TRBJ1-1,-,TRBV11-2,TGTGCCAGCAGCTTGATGGGCGGGGCCACTGAAGCTTTCTTT,CASSLMGGATEAFF
TRBJ1-4,-,TRBV18,TGTGCCAGCTCACCCCGAACACCGGGAGAACAACTGTTTTTT,CASSPRTPGEQLFF
TRBJ2-1,TRBD2,TRBV19,TGTGCCAGTAGTTTATCCGGGACTAGTAGAGGTGGGGAGCAGTTCTTC,CASSLSGTSRGGEQFF
TRBJ1-6,-,TRBV5-8,TGTGCCAGCAGCTCGGACAGTTATAATTCACCCCTCCACTTT,CASSSDSYNSPLHF
TRBJ2-1,TRBD2,TRBV7-9,TGTGCCAGCAGCCCATTAGCGGGAGTCCCCAATGAGCAGTTCTTC,CASSPLAGVPNEQFF
TRBJ2-7,-,TRBV10-3,TGTGCCATCAGTAGTCAGTCCTACGAGCAGTACTTC,CAISSQSYEQYF
TRBJ2-1,TRBD1,TRBV20-1,TGCAGTGCTAGTTGGGAAGGGGGCGACTTGTGGAACAATGAGCAGTTCTTC,CSASWEGGDLWNNEQFF